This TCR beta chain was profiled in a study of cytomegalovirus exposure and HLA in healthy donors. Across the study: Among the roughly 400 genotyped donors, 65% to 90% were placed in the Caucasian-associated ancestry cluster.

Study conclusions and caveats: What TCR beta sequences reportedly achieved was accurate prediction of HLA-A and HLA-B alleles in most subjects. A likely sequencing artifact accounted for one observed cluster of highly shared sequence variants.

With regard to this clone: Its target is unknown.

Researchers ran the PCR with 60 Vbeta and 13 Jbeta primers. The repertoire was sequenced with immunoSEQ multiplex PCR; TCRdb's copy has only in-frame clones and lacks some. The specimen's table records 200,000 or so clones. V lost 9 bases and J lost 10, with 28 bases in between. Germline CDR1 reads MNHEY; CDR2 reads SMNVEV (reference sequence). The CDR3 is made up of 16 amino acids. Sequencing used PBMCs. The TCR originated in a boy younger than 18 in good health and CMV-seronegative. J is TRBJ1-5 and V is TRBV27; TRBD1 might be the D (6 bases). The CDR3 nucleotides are TGTGCCAGTCCGGAGAAGGGGCAGGGGCGTGGTGGACCCCAGCATTTT. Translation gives CASPEKGQGRGGPQHF.